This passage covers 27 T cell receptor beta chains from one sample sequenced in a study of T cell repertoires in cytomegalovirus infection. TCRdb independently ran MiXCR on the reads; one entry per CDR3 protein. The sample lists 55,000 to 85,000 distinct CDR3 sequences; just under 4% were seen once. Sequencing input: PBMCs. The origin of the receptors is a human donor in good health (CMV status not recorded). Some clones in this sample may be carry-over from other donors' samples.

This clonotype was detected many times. This CDR3 is CASSLVAAGGWVSGYTF. In nucleotides, the CDR3 is TGTGCCAGCAGCTTAGTTGCGGCAGGGGGCTGGGTATCTGGCTACACCTTC. The chain couples TRBV7-2 to TRBJ1-2; 8 bases align to TRBD1. The CDR3 covers 17 residues. Germline CDR1 and CDR2: SGHTA and FQGNSA. V was pared by 1 base and J by 7 bases, with 14 bases of the junction left unmatched.

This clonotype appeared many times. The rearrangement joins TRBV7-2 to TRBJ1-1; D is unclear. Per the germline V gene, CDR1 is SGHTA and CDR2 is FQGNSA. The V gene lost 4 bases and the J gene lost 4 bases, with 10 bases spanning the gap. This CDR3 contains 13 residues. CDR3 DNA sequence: TGTGCCAGCAGCTACGAGGCGTTCACTGAAGCTTTCTTT. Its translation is CASSYEAFTEAFF.

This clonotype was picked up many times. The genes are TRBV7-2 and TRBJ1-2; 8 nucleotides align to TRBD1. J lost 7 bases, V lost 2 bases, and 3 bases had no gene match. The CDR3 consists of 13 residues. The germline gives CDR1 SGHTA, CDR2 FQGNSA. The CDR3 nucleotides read TGTGCCAGCAGCTTAAACAGGGGGTTTGGCTACACCTTC. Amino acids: CASSLNRGFGYTF.

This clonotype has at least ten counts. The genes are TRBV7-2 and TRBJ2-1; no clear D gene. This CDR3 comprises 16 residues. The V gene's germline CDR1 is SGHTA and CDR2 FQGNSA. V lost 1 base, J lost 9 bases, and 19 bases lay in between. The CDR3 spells CASSLVLFTVGGEQFF. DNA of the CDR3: TGTGCCAGCAGCTTAGTCCTCTTTACAGTAGGTGGTGAGCAGTTCTTC.

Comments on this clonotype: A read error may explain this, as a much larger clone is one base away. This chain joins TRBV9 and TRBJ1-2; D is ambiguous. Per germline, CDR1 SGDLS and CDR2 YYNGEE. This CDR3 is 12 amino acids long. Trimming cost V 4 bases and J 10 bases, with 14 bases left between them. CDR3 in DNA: TGTGCCAGCAGCACCCCCAAGGAGCTCTACACCTTC. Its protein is CASSTPKELYTF.

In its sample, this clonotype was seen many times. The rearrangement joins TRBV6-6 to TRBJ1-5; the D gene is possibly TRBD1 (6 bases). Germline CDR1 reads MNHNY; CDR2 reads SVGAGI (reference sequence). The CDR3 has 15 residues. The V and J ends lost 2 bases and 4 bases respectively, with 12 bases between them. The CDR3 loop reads CASSYGGGANQPQHF. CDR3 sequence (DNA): TGTGCCAGCAGTTACGGCGGGGGCGCGAATCAGCCCCAGCATTTT.

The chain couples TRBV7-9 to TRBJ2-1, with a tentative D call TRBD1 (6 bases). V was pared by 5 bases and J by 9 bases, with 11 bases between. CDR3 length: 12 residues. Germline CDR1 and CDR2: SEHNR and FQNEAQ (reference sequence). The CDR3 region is CASSRTGLEQFF. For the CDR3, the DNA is TGTGCCAGCAGCCGAACAGGGCTTGAGCAGTTCTTC.

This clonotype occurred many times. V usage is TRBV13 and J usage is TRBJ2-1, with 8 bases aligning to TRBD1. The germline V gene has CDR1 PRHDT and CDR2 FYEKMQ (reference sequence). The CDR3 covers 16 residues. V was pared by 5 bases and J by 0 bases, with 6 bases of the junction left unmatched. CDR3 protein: CASSRRTGSSYNEQFF. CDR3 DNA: TGTGCCAGCAGCAGAAGGACAGGGAGCTCCTACAATGAGCAGTTCTTC.

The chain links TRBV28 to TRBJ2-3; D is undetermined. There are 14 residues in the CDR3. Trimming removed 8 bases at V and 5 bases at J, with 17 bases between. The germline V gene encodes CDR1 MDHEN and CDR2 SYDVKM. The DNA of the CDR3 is TGTGCCAGCGGCTGCAGGATTTGTCGAGATACGCAGTATTTT. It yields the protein CASGCRICRDTQYF.

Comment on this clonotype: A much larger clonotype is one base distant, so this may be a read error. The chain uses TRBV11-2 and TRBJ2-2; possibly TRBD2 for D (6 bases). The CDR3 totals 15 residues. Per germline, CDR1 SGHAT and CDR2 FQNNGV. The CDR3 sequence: CASSPQRGYTGGLFF. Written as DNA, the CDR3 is TGTGCCAGCAGCCCCCAGAGGGGCTACACCGGGGGGCTGTTTTTT.

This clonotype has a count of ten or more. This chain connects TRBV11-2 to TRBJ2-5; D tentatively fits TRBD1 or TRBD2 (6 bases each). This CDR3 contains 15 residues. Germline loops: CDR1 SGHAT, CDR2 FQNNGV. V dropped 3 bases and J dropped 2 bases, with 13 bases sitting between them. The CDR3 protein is CASSFGGTGQETQYF. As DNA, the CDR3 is TGTGCCAGCAGCTTCGGGGGTACAGGGCAAGAGACCCAGTACTTC.

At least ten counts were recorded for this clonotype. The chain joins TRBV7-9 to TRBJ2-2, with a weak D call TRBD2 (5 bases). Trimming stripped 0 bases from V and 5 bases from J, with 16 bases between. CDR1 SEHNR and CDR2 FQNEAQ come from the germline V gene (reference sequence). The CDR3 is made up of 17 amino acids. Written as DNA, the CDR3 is TGTGCCAGCAGCTTAGCTTCGGGGTACTTCGGGACCGGGGAGCTGTTTTTT. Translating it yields CASSLASGYFGTGELFF.

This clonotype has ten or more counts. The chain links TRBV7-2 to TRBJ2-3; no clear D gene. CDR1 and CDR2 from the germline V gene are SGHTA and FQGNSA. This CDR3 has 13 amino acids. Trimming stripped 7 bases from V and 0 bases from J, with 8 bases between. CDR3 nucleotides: TGTGCCAGCACCCGGACGAGCACAGATACGCAGTATTTT. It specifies CASTRTSTDTQYF.

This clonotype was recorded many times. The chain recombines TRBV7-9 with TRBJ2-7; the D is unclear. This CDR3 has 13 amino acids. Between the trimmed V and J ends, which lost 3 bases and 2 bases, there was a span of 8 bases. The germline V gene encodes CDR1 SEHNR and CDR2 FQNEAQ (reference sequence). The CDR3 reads CASSFGAAYEQYF. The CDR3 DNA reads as TGTGCCAGCAGCTTTGGAGCCGCCTACGAGCAGTACTTC.

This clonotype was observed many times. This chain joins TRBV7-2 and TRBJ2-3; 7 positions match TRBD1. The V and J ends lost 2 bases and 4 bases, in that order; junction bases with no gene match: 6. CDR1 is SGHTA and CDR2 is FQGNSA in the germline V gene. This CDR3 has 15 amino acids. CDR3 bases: TGTGCCAGCAGCTTACAGGGGGTCTTCCCAGATACGCAGTATTTT. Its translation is CASSLQGVFPDTQYF.

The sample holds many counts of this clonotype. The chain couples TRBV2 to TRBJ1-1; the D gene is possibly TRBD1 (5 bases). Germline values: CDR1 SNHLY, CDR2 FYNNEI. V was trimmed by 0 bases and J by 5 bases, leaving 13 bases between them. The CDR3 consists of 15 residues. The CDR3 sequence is CASSEASRGGTEAFF. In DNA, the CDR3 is TGTGCCAGCAGTGAAGCGTCGCGGGGGGGGACTGAAGCTTTCTTT.

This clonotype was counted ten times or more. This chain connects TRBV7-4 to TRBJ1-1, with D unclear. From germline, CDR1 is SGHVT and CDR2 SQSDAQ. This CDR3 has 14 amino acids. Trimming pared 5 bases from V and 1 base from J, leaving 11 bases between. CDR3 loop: CASSHIQQNTEAFF. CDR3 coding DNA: TGTGCCAGCAGCCATATCCAGCAGAACACTGAAGCTTTCTTT. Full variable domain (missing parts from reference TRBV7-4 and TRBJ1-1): GAGVSQSPRYKVAKRGRDVALRCDSISGHVTLYWYRQTLGQGSEVLTYSQSDAQRDKSGRPSGRFSAERPERSVSTLKIQRTEQGDSAVYLCASSHIQQNTEAFFGQGTRLTVV.

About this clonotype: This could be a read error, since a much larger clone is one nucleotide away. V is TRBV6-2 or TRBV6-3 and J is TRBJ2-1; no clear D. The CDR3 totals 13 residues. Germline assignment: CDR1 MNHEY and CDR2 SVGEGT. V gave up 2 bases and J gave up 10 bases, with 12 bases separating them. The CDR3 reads CASSYPPKVEQFF. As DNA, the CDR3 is TGTGCCAGCAGTTACCCCCCAAAGGTAGAGCAGTTCTTC.

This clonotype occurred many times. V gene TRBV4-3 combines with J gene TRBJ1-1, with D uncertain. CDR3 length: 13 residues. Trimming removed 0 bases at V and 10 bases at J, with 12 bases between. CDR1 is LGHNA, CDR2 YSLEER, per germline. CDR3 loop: CASSQDIQMGAFF. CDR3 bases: TGCGCCAGCAGCCAAGATATCCAGATGGGAGCTTTCTTT.

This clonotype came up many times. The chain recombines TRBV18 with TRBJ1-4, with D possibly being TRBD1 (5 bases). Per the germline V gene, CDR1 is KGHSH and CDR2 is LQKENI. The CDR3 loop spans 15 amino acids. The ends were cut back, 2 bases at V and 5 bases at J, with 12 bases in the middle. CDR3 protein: CASSPYEGKNEKLFF. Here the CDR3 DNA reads TGTGCCAGCTCACCATACGAGGGGAAGAATGAAAAACTGTTTTTT.

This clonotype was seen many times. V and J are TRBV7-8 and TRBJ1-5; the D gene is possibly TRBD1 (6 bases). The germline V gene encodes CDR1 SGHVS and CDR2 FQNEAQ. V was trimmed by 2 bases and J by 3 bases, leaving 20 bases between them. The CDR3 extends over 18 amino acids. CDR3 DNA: TGTGCCAGCAGCTTATCCGGGCTGGCAGGGGACGTCAATCAGCCCCAGCATTTT. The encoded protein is CASSLSGLAGDVNQPQHF.

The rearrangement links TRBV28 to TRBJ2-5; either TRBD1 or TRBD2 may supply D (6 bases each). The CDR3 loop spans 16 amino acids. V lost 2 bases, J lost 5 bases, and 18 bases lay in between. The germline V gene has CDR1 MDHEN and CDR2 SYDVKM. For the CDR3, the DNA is TGTGCCAGCAGTTTACGTTCGGGGGCTGGTAGGGAGACCCAGTACTTC. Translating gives CASSLRSGAGRETQYF.

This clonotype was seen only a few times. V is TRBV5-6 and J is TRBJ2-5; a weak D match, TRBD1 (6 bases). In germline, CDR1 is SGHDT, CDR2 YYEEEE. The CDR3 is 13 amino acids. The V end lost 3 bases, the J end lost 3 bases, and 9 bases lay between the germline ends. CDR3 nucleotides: TGTGCCAGCAGCTGGGCAGGGGAAGAGACCCAGTACTTC. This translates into CASSWAGEETQYF.

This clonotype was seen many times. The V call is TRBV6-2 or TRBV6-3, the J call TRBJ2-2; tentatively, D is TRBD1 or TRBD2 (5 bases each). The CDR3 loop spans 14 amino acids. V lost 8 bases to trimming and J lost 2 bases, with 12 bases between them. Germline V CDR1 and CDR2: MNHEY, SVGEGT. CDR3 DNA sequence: TGTGCCAGCGGGGCGACTACAAACACCGGGGAGCTGTTTTTT. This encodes CASGATTNTGELFF.

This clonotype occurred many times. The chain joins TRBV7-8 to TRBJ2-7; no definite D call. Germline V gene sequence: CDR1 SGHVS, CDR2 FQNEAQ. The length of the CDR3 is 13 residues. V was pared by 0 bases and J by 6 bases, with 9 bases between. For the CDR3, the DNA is TGTGCCAGCAGCTTAGCTATACTGCTCGAGCAGTACTTC. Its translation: CASSLAILLEQYF.

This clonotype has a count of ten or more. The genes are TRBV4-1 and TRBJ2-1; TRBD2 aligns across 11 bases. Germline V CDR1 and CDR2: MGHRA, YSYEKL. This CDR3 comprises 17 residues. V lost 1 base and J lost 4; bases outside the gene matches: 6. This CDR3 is CASSQVRSGRAYNEQFF. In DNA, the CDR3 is TGCGCCAGCAGCCAAGTACGTAGCGGGAGGGCTTACAATGAGCAGTTCTTC.

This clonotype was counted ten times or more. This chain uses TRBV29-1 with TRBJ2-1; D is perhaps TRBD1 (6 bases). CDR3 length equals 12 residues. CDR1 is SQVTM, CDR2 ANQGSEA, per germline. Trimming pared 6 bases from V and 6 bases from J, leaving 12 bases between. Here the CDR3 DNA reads TGCAGCGTGGGGACAATCCCCAATGAGCAGTTCTTC. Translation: CSVGTIPNEQFF.